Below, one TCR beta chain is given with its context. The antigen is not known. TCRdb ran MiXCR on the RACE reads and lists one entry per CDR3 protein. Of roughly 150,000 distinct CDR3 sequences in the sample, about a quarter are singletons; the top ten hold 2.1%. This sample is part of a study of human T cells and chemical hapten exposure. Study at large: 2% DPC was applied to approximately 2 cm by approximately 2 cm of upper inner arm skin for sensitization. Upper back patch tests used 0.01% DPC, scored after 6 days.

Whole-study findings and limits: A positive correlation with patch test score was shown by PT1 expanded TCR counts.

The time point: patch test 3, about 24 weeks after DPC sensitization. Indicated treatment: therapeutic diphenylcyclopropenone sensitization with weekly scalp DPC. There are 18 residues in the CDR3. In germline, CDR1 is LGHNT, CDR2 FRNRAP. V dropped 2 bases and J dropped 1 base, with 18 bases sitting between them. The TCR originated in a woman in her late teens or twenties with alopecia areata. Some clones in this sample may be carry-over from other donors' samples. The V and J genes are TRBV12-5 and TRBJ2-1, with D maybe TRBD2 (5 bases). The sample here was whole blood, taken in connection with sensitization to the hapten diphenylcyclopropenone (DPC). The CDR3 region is CASGLITDGVVSYNEQFF. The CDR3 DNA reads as TGTGCTAGTGGTTTGATCACCGACGGGGTCGTATCCTACAATGAGCAGTTCTTC. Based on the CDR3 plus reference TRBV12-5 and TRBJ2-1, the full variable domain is DARVTQTPRHKVTEMGQEVTMRCQPILGHNTVFWYRQTMMQGLELLAYFRNRAPLDDSGMPKDRFSAEMPDATLATLKIQPSEPRDSAVYFCASGLITDGVVSYNEQFFGPGTRLTVL.